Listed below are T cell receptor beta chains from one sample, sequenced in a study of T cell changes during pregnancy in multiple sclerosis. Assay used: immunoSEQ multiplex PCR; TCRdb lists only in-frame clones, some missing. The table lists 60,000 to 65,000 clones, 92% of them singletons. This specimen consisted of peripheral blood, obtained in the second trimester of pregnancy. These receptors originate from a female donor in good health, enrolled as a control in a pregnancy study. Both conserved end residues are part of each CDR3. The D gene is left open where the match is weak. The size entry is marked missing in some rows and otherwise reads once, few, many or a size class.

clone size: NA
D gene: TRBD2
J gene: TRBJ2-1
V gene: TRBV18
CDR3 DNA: TGTGCCAGCTCAAGGGAACTAGCGGACAATGAGCAGTTCTTC
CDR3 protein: CASSRELADNEQFF

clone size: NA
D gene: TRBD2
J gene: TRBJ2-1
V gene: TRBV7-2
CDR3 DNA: TGTGCCAGCAGCTTCGGACTAGCGGGAGGGGACAATGAGCAGTTCTTC
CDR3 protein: CASSFGLAGGDNEQFF

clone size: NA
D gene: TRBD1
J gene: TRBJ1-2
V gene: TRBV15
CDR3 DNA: TGTGCCACCAGCAAATACAGGGGCGAGGAAGGCTACACCTTC
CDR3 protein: CATSKYRGEEGYTF

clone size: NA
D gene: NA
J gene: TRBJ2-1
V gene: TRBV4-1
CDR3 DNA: TGCGCCAGCAGCCTCCTCGGGAGCTCCTACAATGAGCAGTTCTTC
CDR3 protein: CASSLLGSSYNEQFF

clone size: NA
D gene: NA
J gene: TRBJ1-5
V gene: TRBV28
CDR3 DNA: TGTGCCAGCAGTTTCCCCACCGGACGGGATGGGAATCAGCCCCAGCATTTT
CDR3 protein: CASSFPTGRDGNQPQHF

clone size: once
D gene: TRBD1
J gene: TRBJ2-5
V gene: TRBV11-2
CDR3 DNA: TGTGCCAGCAGCTCGGGACAGCACCAAGAGACCCAGTACTTC
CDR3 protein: CASSSGQHQETQYF

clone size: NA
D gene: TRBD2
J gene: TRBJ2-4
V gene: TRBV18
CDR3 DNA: TGTGCCAGCTCACCCGTGGCGGGGGGGCCCGAAAACATTCAGTACTTC
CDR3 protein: CASSPVAGGPENIQYF

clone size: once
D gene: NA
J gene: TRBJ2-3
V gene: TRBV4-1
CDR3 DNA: TGCGCCAGCAGCCAAGAGGGGGGTCGGACAGATACGCAGTATTTT
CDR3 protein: CASSQEGGRTDTQYF

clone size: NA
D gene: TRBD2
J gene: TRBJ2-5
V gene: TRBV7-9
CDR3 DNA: TGTGCCAGCAGCTTGAGGGAGGGACACCAAGAGACCCAGTACTTC
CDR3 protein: CASSLREGHQETQYF

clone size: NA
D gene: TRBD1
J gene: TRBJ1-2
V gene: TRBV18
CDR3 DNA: TGTGCCAGCTCCCCTGACAGGGACGGCTACACCTTC
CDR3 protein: CASSPDRDGYTF

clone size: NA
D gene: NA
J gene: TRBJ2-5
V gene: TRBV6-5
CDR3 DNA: TGTGCCAGCAGTTACAATCCTCGGGAGACCCAGTACTTC
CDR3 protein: CASSYNPRETQYF

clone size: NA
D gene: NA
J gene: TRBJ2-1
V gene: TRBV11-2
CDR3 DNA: TGTGCCAGCAGCTTAGCAGGCCAGGGGTACTACAATGAGCAGTTCTTC
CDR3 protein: CASSLAGQGYYNEQFF

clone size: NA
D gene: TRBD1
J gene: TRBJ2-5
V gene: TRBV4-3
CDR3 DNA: TGCGCCAGCAGCCAACAGGGGGCTCAAGAGACCCAGTACTTC
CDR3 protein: CASSQQGAQETQYF

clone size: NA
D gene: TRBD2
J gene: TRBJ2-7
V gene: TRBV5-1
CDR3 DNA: TGCGCCAGCAGCTTGGCCGCTTATAGGCTAGCGGGAGGGCCGATCCACGAGCAGTACTTC
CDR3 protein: CASSLAAYRLAGGPIHEQYF

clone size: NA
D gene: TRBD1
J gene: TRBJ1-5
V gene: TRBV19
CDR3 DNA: TGTGCCAGTAAGGGGACAGGGGATCAGCCCCAGCATTTT
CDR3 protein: CASKGTGDQPQHF

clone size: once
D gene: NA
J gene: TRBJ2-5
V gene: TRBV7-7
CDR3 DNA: TGTGCTAGCAGCCCGACCGGGAGCCAAGAGACCCAGTACTTC
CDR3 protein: CASSPTGSQETQYF

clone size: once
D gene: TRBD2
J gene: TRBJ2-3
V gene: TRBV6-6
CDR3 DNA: TGTGCCAGCAATCCTAGCGGGGGGGCCGCAGATACGCAGTATTTT
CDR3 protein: CASNPSGGAADTQYF

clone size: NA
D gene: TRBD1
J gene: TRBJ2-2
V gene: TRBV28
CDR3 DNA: TGTGCCAGCAGTCCGAAGGGACAGGGAGTATACACCGGGGAGCTGTTTTTT
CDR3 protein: CASSPKGQGVYTGELFF

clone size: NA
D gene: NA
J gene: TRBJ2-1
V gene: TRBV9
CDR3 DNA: TGTGCCAGCAGCGGCCGACAGGTATCCTACAATGAGCAGTTCTTC
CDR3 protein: CASSGRQVSYNEQFF

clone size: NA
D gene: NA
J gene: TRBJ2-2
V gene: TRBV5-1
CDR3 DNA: TGCGCCAGCAGCTTGACAGGGAACACCGGGGAGCTGTTTTTT
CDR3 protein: CASSLTGNTGELFF

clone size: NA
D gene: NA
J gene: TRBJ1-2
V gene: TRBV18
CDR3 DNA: TGTGCCAGCTCACCCTGGCAGGGCGACTATGGCTACACCTTC
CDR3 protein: CASSPWQGDYGYTF

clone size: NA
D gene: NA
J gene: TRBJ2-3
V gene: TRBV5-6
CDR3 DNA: TGTGCCAGCAGCCCGAGAGCTGTTTCTAGCACAGATACGCAGTATTTT
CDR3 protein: CASSPRAVSSTDTQYF

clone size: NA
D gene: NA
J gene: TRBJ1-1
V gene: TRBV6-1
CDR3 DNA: TGTGCCAGCAGTCCTAAGACAGTGAACACTGAAGCTTTCTTT
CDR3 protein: CASSPKTVNTEAFF

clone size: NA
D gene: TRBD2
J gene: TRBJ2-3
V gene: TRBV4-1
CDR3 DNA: TGCGCCAGCAGCCTATGGACTAGCGGGATGACAGATACGCAGTATTTT
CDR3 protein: CASSLWTSGMTDTQYF

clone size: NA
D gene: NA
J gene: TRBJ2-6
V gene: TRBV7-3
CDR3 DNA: TGTGCCAGCAGCTCCGTTCGGGGGGCAAAGGGGGCCAACGTCCTGACTTTC
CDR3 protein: CASSSVRGAKGANVLTF

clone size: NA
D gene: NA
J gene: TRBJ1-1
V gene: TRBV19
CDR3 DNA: TGTGCCAGTAGTATGGCAGGCATGAACACTGAAGCTTTCTTT
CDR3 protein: CASSMAGMNTEAFF

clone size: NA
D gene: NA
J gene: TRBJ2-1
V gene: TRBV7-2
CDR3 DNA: TGTGCCAGCAGCTTAGGCCGAGGTGTGGTCGAGCAGTTCTTC
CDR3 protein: CASSLGRGVVEQFF

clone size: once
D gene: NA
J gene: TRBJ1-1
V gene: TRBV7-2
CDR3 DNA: TGTGCCAGCAGCTTAAATAGCGGCACTGAAGCTTTCTTT
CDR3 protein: CASSLNSGTEAFF

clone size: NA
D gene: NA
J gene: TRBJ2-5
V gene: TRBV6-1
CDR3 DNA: TGTGCCAGCAGCTCGATGACAGTTCAGGAGACCCAGTACTTC
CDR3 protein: CASSSMTVQETQYF

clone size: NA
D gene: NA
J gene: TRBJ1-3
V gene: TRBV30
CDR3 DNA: TGTGCCCGTCAGGTACCTCTTAGCTCTGGAAACACCATATATTTT
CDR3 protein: CARQVPLSSGNTIYF

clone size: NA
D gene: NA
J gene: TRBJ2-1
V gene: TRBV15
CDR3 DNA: TGTGCCACCAGCAGAGATCACGGGAACGGGGGGCCCAGGTATGAGCAGTTCTTC
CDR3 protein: CATSRDHGNGGPRYEQFF

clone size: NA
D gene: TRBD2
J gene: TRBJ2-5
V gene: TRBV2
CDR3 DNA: TGTGCCAGCAGTGCCCGCCGGGGTAGCGGGGAGACCCAGTACTTC
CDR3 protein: CASSARRGSGETQYF

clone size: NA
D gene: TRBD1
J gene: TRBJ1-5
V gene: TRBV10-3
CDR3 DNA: TGTGCCATCAGTGTGTGGGGCCAGGGGACAGGGGGCGCGTTCGTAAAGCCCCAGCATTTT
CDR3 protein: CAISVWGQGTGGAFVKPQHF

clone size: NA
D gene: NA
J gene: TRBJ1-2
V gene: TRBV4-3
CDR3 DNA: TGCGCCAGCAGCCAAGATGTAGGACAACCTCACTCGGCTAACTATGGCTACACCTTC
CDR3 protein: CASSQDVGQPHSANYGYTF

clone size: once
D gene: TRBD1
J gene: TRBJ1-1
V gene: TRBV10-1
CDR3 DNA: TGCGCCAGCAAGGGACAGGGTAACACTGAAGCTTTCTTT
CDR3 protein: CASKGQGNTEAFF

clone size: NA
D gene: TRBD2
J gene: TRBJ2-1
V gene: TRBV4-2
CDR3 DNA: TGTGCCAGCAGCCAAGGGGCGGGAGGCTTCAATGAGCAGTTCTTC
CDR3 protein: CASSQGAGGFNEQFF

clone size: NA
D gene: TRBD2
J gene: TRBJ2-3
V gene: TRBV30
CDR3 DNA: TGTGCCTGGGCTAGCGGGATTCGTACAGATACGCAGTATTTT
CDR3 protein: CAWASGIRTDTQYF

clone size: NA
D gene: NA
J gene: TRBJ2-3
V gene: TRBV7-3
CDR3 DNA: TGTGCCAGCAGCCTAATGGACTCCACAGATACGCAGTATTTT
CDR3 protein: CASSLMDSTDTQYF

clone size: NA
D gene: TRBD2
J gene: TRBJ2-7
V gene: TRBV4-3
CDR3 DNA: TGCGCCAGCAGCCAAGATTACGGGGAACGTCTCGGGGGGACCTACGAGCAGTACTTC
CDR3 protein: CASSQDYGERLGGTYEQYF

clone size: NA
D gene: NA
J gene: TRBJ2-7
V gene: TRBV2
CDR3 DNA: TGTGCCAGCAGTTACGGGTTTTACGAGCAGTACTTC
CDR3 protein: CASSYGFYEQYF

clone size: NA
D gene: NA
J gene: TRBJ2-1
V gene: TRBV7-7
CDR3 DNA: TGTGCTAGCAGCTTAGCGGCAGGGGGCAATGAGCAGTTCTTC
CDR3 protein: CASSLAAGGNEQFF

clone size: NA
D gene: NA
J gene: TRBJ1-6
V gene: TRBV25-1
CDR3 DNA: TGTGCCAGCAGTGAAGGACAGTATAATTCACCCCTCCACTTT
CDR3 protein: CASSEGQYNSPLHF

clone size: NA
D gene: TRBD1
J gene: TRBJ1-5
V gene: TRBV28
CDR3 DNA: TGTGCCAGCAGCTCGGGGACAGATCTTCAGCCCCAGCATTTT
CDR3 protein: CASSSGTDLQPQHF

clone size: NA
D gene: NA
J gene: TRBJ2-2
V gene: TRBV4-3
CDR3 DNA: TGCGCCAGCAGAACATTCACCGGGGAGCTGTTTTTT
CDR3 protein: CASRTFTGELFF

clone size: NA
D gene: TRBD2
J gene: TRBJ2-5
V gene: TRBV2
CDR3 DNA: TGTGCCAGCGCTAACCCGGGACTAGCGGGAGCAGGAGAGACCCAGTACTTC
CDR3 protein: CASANPGLAGAGETQYF